This TCR beta chain was found in a study of T cells in Graves' hyperthyroidism and ophthalmopathy. CDR3 length: 11 residues. V was trimmed by 4 bases and J by 7 bases, leaving 10 bases between them. Germline V gene lookup returns CDR1 SQVTM and CDR2 ANQGSEA. The CDR3 regions of TCR beta were amplified from RNA transcripts. The TCR CDR3 first-round RT-PCR relied on the HTBI primer set. MiXCR was run by TCRdb on the multiplex PCR reads, yielding one entry per CDR3 protein. The sample lists a few hundred thousand distinct CDR3 sequences; approximately 15% were seen once. This clonotype came up many times.

The source is a woman aged 40 to 50 with Graves' ophthalmopathy. This rearrangement joins TRBV29-1 to TRBJ1-1; D remains ambiguous. The sequencing input was blood. As DNA, the CDR3 is TGCAGCGTTGGTTGGCGAAGTGAAGCTTTCTTT. Its translation is CSVGWRSEAFF.